This is a list of T cell receptor beta chains from one sample in a study of T cell responses to AZD1222 COVID-19 vaccine. This table comes from immunoSEQ multiplex PCR, and its TCRdb copy is limited to in-frame clones, with some not included. The sample yields about 150,000 clones, about 90% seen once. The specimen comprised peripheral blood, sampled 28 days after the second AZD1222 dose. These receptor sequences come from an adult who received the AZD1222 COVID-19 vaccine. CDR3s include the opening cysteine and the closing phenylalanine or tryptophan. The D gene is left open where the match is weak. Where a row states a size, it is once, few, many or the class of an expanded clone; other rows omit it.

- TRBJ1-2 - TRBV27 TGTGCCAGCAGTTTAAGTGGGAACTATGGCTACACCTTC CASSLSGNYGYTF
TRBD1 TRBJ2-5 once TRBV2 TGTGCCAGCAGGCCGGGGACAGGGGGTCCCCGAGAGACCCAGTACTTC CASRPGTGGPRETQYF
- TRBJ1-2 once TRBV10-3 TGTGCCATCACCCCGACCCAGCCTGACATTACTAACTATGGCTACACCTTC CAITPTQPDITNYGYTF
TRBD1 TRBJ2-3 - TRBV10-3 TGTGCCATAGCCTCGGTTGGACAGGGAGCAGATACGCAGTATTTT CAIASVGQGADTQYF
TRBD1 TRBJ1-2 - TRBV13 TGTGCCAGCAGCCGAGGGGGCGCTGTCTATGGCTACACCTTC CASSRGGAVYGYTF
- TRBJ2-3 - TRBV19 TGTGCCAGTAGTATTCTGACAGGATCGTCGGGTACGCAGTATTTT CASSILTGSSGTQYF
- TRBJ1-2 - TRBV25-1 TGTGCCAGCAGTGGGGACGGGGTCTATGGCTACACCTTC CASSGDGVYGYTF
- TRBJ1-5 few TRBV7-8 TGTGCCAGCAGCTCATCATTCAGGCGCAATCAGCCCCAGCATTTT CASSSSFRRNQPQHF
TRBD2 TRBJ2-1 - TRBV18 TGTGCCAGCTCACCAGAACTAGCGGGAGCCGGGGGATTCTTC CASSPELAGAGGFF
- TRBJ2-7 - TRBV9 TGTGCCAGCAGCGTAGGAGGGGGTGTTGAGCAGTACTTC CASSVGGGVEQYF
- TRBJ1-1 - TRBV5-6 TGTGCCAGCAGCTTGCCCGGGACGGGGAACACTGAAGCTTTCTTT CASSLPGTGNTEAFF
TRBD1 TRBJ1-4 - TRBV5-1 TGCGCCAGCAGCCACGGACAGGGGCTGGCTAATGAAAAACTGTTTTTT CASSHGQGLANEKLFF
- TRBJ2-7 few TRBV5-1 TGCGCCAGCAGATTCAGTCCCCCGACCTACGAGCAGTACTTC CASRFSPPTYEQYF
- TRBJ2-3 - TRBV4-3 TGCGCCAGCAGCCAGGTGCCAGGGGTAGATACGCAGTATTTT CASSQVPGVDTQYF
TRBD1 TRBJ1-2 - TRBV10-3 TGTGCCATCAGTCCTACCGGGACAGGGAATGGCTACACCTTC CAISPTGTGNGYTF
- TRBJ2-7 - TRBV4-2 TGTGCCAGCAGCCAAGAGTGGAGATCCTCGTCAGAGCAGTACTTC CASSQEWRSSSEQYF
TRBD2 TRBJ2-3 - TRBV3-1/TRBV3-2 TGTGCCAGCAGCCTTCTCCGCCTAGCGGGAGCTGATACGCAGTATTTT CASSLLRLAGADTQYF
- TRBJ2-7 - TRBV2 TGTGCCAGCAGTGAAGCGCTTCGGGCAGGGATGGGGGAGCAGTACTTC CASSEALRAGMGEQYF
- TRBJ1-1 - TRBV4-3 TGCGCCAGCAGCCAAGGTCCTGGGCCCCTGAGGACTGAAGCTTTCTTT CASSQGPGPLRTEAFF
- TRBJ1-6 once TRBV6-1 TGTGCCAGCAGGGAAGGGACACCGAGGTATTCACCCCTCCACTTT CASREGTPRYSPLHF
- TRBJ2-3 - TRBV19 TGTGCCAGTAGTGCAAACAGACGATTTTCGCCGGGCGCAGATACGCAGTATTTT CASSANRRFSPGADTQYF
- TRBJ1-1 - TRBV5-1 TGCGCCAGCAGCTTAAAGGGTAAGAACACTGAAGCTTTCTTT CASSLKGKNTEAFF
TRBD1 TRBJ1-5 - TRBV18 TGTGCCAGCTCGGCGGGACAGGCGGGCAATCAGCCCCAGCATTTT CASSAGQAGNQPQHF
TRBD1 TRBJ1-4 - TRBV9 TGTGCCAGCAACAAACAGGGGGCAGCTAATGAAAAACTGTTTTTT CASNKQGAANEKLFF
- TRBJ1-1 - TRBV3-1/TRBV3-2 TGTGCCAGCAGCCAGGAGGGGACTGAGCCCCTCGGCACTGAAGCTTTCTTT CASSQEGTEPLGTEAFF
- TRBJ1-1 - TRBV4-3 TGCGCCAGCAGCCAAGTTGGTTCGGGGACTGAAGCTTTCTTT CASSQVGSGTEAFF
- TRBJ1-6 - TRBV3-1/TRBV3-2 TGTGCCAGCAGCCAAGGCCGCGGCCAGGGAAGAATCCCCCTCCACTTT CASSQGRGQGRIPLHF
- TRBJ1-5 - TRBV6-2/TRBV6-3 TGTGCCAGCAGTTACCAATTGGGTAAGGGCTTGGAGGCCCAGCATTTT CASSYQLGKGLEAQHF
TRBD1 TRBJ1-6 - TRBV11-2 TGTGCCAGCAGCTGGGGACAGGGACCGGGATCACCCCTCCACTTT CASSWGQGPGSPLHF
TRBD1 TRBJ1-5 - TRBV30 TGTGCCTGGAGTGTACCCGGGACAGGGGGTTGGAATCAGCCCCAGCATTTT CAWSVPGTGGWNQPQHF
TRBD1 TRBJ2-7 - TRBV18 TGTGCCAGCTCCCCTGGACAGGGGCCCTCCTACGAGCAGTACTTC CASSPGQGPSYEQYF
- TRBJ2-7 - TRBV19 TGTGCCAGTAGTAGAAACAGGGTTCCCTCCTACGAGCAGTACTTC CASSRNRVPSYEQYF
- TRBJ2-6 - TRBV7-2 TGTGCCAGCAGCTTAGGGACGGGCTCTGGGGCCAACGTCCTGACTTTC CASSLGTGSGANVLTF
TRBD2 TRBJ2-1 - TRBV28 TGTGCCAGCAGATTGGGGACTAGCGGGGGAACGCAGTTCTTC CASRLGTSGGTQFF
- TRBJ1-3 - TRBV7-9 TGTGCCAGCAGCTTACCAGGCGGGGTAGCTGGAAACACCATATATTTT CASSLPGGVAGNTIYF
- TRBJ1-2 - TRBV19 TGTGCCAGTCAAGAGGGGCGGAGTGGCTACACCTTC CASQEGRSGYTF
- TRBJ1-3 - TRBV19 TGTGCCAGTTTAGAACTTGGGAGCTCTGGAAACACCATATATTTT CASLELGSSGNTIYF
- TRBJ1-5 - TRBV19 TGTGCCAGTAACATCAGGGTGAATAGCAATCAGCCCCAGCATTTT CASNIRVNSNQPQHF
- TRBJ2-2 - TRBV7-2 TGTGCCAGCAGCTTTCTGCTGCTAGCCGGGGAGCTGTTTTTT CASSFLLLAGELFF
- TRBJ1-4 - TRBV3-1/TRBV3-2 TGTGCCAGCAGCCAAGATTGGGGGGTCCGGGAAAAACTGTTTTTT CASSQDWGVREKLFF
- TRBJ1-1 once TRBV7-2 TGTGCCAGCAGCTCTGGGGTGCGGTACACTGAAGCTTTCTTT CASSSGVRYTEAFF
- TRBJ2-1 once TRBV5-1 TGCGCCAGCAGCGGGGGCTTATCCTACAATGAGCAGTTCTTC CASSGGLSYNEQFF
TRBD1 TRBJ1-1 - TRBV30 TGTGCCTGGAGACAGGGGGCCGATGAAGCTTTCTTT CAWRQGADEAFF
- TRBJ1-1 - TRBV28 TGTGCCAGCAGTTCGCCGGGGCGAGCGATTGAAGCTTTCTTT CASSSPGRAIEAFF
TRBD2 TRBJ2-1 - TRBV7-2 TGTGCCAGCAGCTTAGTTACTAGCGGGAATTATTGGTATGAGCAGTTCTTC CASSLVTSGNYWYEQFF
- TRBJ1-6 few TRBV6-6 TGTGCCAGCAGTTATGGGAGATCATTTGATTCACCCCTCCACTTT CASSYGRSFDSPLHF
- TRBJ2-2 - TRBV9 TGTGCCAGCAGCGTTGCAGGGCTCACCGGGGAGCTGTTTTTT CASSVAGLTGELFF
- TRBJ2-1 - TRBV6-5 TGTGCCAGCAGCGGGATGGGCTCCTACAATGAGCAGTTCTTC CASSGMGSYNEQFF
TRBD1 TRBJ1-1 - TRBV28 TGTGCCAGCAGTGGGACAGGGGGGAACACTGAAGCTTTCTTT CASSGTGGNTEAFF
TRBD1 TRBJ2-7 - TRBV5-1 TGCGCCAGCAGCTTGCCACAGGGGTCCGAGCAGTACTTC CASSLPQGSEQYF
- TRBJ2-5 - TRBV9 TGTGCCAGCAGCGTAGGCCTATTCCAAGAGACCCAGTACTTC CASSVGLFQETQYF
TRBD2 TRBJ2-7 - TRBV7-2 TGTGCCAGCAGCCCCCAAGGGACTAGTTACTACGAGCAGTACTTC CASSPQGTSYYEQYF
TRBD1 TRBJ2-7 - TRBV30 TGTGCCTGGAGTGTACTCCGACAGGGTCTGTACTTC CAWSVLRQGLYF
- TRBJ2-7 - TRBV13 TGTGCCAGCAGCAGGGTACAGTGGAGCTCCTACGAGCAGTACTTC CASSRVQWSSYEQYF
- TRBJ2-3 - TRBV30 TGTGCCTGGAGTGTAGCACGGGAGTGGGGCGATACGCAGTATTTT CAWSVAREWGDTQYF
TRBD1 TRBJ1-4 - TRBV28 TGTGCCAGCAGTTTGGGACAGGGGACCGCAACTAATGAAAAACTGTTTTTT CASSLGQGTATNEKLFF
- TRBJ1-1 - TRBV5-1 TGCGCCAGCAGCGGGGAATATTCCCTGAGGTCGGCTTTCTTT CASSGEYSLRSAFF
TRBD1 TRBJ2-5 once TRBV2 TGTGCCAGCAGTGGACAGGGGGCGAGGGGAGAGACCCAGTACTTC CASSGQGARGETQYF
- TRBJ1-1 - TRBV5-8 TGTGCCAGCACCCTGAGCGGGCAAAACACTGAAGCTTTCTTT CASTLSGQNTEAFF
- TRBJ1-2 - TRBV7-2 TGTGCCAGCAGCCCGGCCCGGACCCGACAGCGCCCCTCGGATGGCTACACCTTC CASSPARTRQRPSDGYTF